These T cell receptor beta chains were read from a single sample in a study of PD-1 blockade in classical Hodgkin lymphoma. Libraries were prepared by immunoSEQ multiplex PCR; TCRdb keeps only in-frame clonotypes and omits some of them. Of over 85,000 clones detected, about nine tenths appear once; the ten largest clones hold approximately 2.9%. Material: peripheral blood mononuclear cells (PBMCs), obtained before the fourth cycle of nivolumab. These receptor sequences come from a human donor with classical Hodgkin lymphoma. Each CDR3 is given without its conserved first and last residue.

j_call v_call cdr3_aa
TRBJ1-2 TRBV2 ATPRGTGGYT
TRBJ1-2 TRBV5-6 ASSLVRANYGYT
TRBJ2-2 TRBV30 AWRWDSNTGELF
TRBJ2-7 TRBV7-2 ASSAPGLAFGQY
TRBJ1-4 TRBV13 ASSLDRATNEKLF
TRBJ2-5 TRBV30 AWSVRRGAPQTQY
TRBJ2-7 TRBV2 ASSALKGTRHIYEQY
TRBJ1-3 TRBV4-1 ASSQPLRRAIGNTIY
TRBJ2-1 TRBV11-3 ASSLGGRGAYNEQF
TRBJ2-2 TRBV25-1 ASSEATNLNTGELF
TRBJ1-2 TRBV10-3 AISAGRGFFSYT
TRBJ1-2 TRBV5-4 ASSFGGLVDYGYT
TRBJ1-1 TRBV27 ASRGTEAF
TRBJ1-2 TRBV7-2 ASKPGASESYGYT
TRBJ2-1 TRBV5-1 ASSLSPRGEQF
TRBJ1-1 TRBV7-9 ASSRRGGIGSAEAF
TRBJ1-6 TRBV5-1 ASSRQNRDSPLH
TRBJ1-2 TRBV7-9 ASSPPGTRGGYT
TRBJ1-5 TRBV18 ASSPTDRGEGQPQH
TRBJ2-2 TRBV5-6 ASSLLRNTGELF
TRBJ2-3 TRBV6-5 AVRTSGVTDTQY
TRBJ1-2 TRBV28 ASSFRGVYGYT
TRBJ1-1 TRBV27 ASSLNRRNTEAF
TRBJ2-1 TRBV5-1 ASSLLSSGAGEQF
. TRBV5-8 ASSLVWESEQY
TRBJ2-7 TRBV19 ASSPTGTYEQY
TRBJ1-5 TRBV10-3 AISESGANSNQPQH
TRBJ2-3 TRBV6-4 ASSDDPGSTDTQY
TRBJ2-1 TRBV29-1 SVERTAYNEQF
TRBJ1-3 TRBV11-3 ASSPRNPNRTGNTIY
TRBJ1-6 TRBV6-6 ASTLDTGGSPLH
TRBJ2-7 TRBV6-6 ASSPTVGLPYEQY
TRBJ1-1 TRBV28 ASSLMDRGTEAF
TRBJ1-6 TRBV9 ASSAGQIQSSYNSPLH
TRBJ1-4 TRBV20-1 SLGEKLF
TRBJ2-1 TRBV7-8 ASSPTSGGGHEQF
TRBJ1-1 TRBV19 ASSIGSMNTEAF
TRBJ2-7 TRBV18 ASSPDAFSGYEQY
TRBJ1-1 TRBV10-2 ASSDPGTGGNTEAF
TRBJ1-1 TRBV11-3 ASSPGRGSVRAF
TRBJ1-1 TRBV29-1 SVGAHVRIHTEAF
TRBJ2-1 TRBV19 ASSIDVGGGGNEQF
TRBJ2-7 TRBV30 AWSHRDEQY